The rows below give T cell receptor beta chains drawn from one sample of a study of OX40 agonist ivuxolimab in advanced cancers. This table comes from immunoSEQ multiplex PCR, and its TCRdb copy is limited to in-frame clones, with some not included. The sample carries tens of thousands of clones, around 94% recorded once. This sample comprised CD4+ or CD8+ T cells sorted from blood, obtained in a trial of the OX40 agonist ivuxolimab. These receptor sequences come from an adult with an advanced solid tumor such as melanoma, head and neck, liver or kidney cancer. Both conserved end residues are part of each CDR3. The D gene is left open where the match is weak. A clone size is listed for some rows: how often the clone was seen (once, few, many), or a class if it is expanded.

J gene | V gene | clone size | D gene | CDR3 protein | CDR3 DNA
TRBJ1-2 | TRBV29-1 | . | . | CSVEDNDEGPYGYTF | TGCAGCGTTGAAGATAACGACGAGGGCCCCTATGGCTACACCTTC
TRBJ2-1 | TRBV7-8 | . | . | CASSLFVFRDTHNEQFF | TGTGCCAGCAGCTTATTTGTATTTCGGGACACACACAATGAGCAGTTCTTC
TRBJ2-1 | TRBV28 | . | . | CASSFPDTYNEQFF | TGTGCCAGCAGTTTCCCGGACACGTACAATGAGCAGTTCTTC
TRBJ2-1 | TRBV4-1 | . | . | CASSQDPGSYNEQFF | TGCGCCAGCAGCCAAGATCCAGGCAGCTACAATGAACAGTTCTTC
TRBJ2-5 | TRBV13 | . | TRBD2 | CASSLGGLETTLTQETQYF | TGTGCCAGCAGCTTAGGAGGACTAGAAACTACTCTGACGCAAGAGACCCAGTACTTC
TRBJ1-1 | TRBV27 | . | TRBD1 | CASSSGTGGAETEAFF | TGTGCCAGCAGCTCCGGGACAGGGGGCGCTGAAACTGAAGCTTTCTTT
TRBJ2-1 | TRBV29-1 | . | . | CSSRGNEQFF | TGCAGCTCGAGGGGAAATGAGCAGTTCTTC
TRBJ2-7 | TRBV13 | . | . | CASSPRTEPPYEQYF | TGTGCCAGCAGCCCCCGGACAGAGCCGCCCTACGAGCAGTACTTC
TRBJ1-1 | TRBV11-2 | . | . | CASSLGTWGGNTEAFF | TGTGCCAGCAGCTTAGGAACATGGGGCGGGAACACTGAAGCTTTCTTT
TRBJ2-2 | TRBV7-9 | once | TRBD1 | CASSQGVAGELFF | TGTGCCAGCAGCCAGGGGGTGGCCGGGGAGCTGTTTTTT
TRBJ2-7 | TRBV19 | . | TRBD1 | CASSPAGTGIFYEQYF | TGTGCCAGTAGTCCCGCAGGGACAGGGATCTTTTACGAGCAGTACTTC
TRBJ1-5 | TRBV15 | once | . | CATSKTAPQPQHF | TGTGCCACCAGCAAGACTGCTCCTCAGCCCCAGCATTTT
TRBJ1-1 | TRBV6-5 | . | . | CASSFEGSNTEAFF | TGTGCCAGCAGTTTTGAGGGGAGTAATACTGAAGCTTTCTTT
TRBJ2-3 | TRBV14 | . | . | CASSQGFTAADTQYF | TGTGCCAGCAGCCAAGGTTTCACAGCAGCAGATACGCAGTATTTT
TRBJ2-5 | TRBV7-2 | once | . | CASSLEERRTKETQYF | TGTGCCAGCAGCTTAGAGGAGAGGAGGACTAAAGAGACCCAGTACTTC